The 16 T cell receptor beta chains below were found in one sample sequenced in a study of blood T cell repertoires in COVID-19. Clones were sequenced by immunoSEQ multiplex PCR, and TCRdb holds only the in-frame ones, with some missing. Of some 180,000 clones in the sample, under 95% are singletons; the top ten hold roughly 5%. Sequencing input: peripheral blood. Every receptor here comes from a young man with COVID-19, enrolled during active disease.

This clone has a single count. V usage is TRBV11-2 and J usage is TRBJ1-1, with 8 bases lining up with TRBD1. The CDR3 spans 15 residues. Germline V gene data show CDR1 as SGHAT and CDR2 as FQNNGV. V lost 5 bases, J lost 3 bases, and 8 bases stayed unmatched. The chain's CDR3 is CASSARQGLDTEAFF. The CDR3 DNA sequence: TGTGCCAGCAGCGCTAGACAGGGGTTGGACACTGAAGCTTTCTTT.

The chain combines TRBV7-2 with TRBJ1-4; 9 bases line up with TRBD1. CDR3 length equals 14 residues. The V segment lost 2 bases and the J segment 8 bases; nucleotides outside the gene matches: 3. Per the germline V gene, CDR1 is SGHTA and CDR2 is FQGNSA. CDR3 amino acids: CASSLTGGPEKLFF. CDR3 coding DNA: TGTGCCAGCAGCTTAACAGGGGGCCCGGAAAAACTGTTTTTT.

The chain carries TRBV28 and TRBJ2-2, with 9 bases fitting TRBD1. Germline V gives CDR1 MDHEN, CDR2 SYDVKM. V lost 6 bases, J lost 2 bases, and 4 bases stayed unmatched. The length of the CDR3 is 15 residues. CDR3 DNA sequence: TGTGCCAGCAGCATTACAGGGGGCAACACCGGGGAGCTGTTTTTT. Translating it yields CASSITGGNTGELFF.

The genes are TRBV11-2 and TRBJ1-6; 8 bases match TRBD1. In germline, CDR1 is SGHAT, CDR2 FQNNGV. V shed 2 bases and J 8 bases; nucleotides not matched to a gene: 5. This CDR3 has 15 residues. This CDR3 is CASSLPWTGYSPLHF. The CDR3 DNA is TGTGCCAGCAGCTTACCCTGGACAGGGTATTCACCCCTCCACTTT. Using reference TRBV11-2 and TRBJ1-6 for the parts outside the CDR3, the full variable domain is EAGVAQSPRYKIIEKRQSVAFWCNPISGHATLYWYQQILGQGPKLLIQFQNNGVVDDSQLPKDRFSAERLKGVDSTLKIQPAKLEDSAVYLCASSLPWTGYSPLHFGNGTRLTVT.

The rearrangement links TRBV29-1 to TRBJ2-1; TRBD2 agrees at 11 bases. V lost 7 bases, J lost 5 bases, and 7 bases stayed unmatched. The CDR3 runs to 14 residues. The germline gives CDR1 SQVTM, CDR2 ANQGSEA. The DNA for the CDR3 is TGCAGCGCCACCGGGACTAGCGGCCACAATGAGCAGTTCTTC. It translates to CSATGTSGHNEQFF.

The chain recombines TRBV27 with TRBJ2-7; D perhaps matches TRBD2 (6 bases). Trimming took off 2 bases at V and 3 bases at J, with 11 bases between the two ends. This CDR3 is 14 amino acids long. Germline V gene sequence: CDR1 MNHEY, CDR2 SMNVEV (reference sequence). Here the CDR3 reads CASSLGGLDYEQYF. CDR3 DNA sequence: TGTGCCAGCAGTTTAGGGGGGTTGGACTACGAGCAGTACTTC.

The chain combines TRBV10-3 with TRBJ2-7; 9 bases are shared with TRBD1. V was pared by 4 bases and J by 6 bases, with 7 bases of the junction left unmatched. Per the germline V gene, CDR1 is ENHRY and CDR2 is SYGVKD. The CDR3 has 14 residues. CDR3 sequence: CAISAGTGSLEQYF. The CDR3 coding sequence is TGTGCCATCAGTGCCGGGACAGGGTCTCTCGAGCAGTACTTC.

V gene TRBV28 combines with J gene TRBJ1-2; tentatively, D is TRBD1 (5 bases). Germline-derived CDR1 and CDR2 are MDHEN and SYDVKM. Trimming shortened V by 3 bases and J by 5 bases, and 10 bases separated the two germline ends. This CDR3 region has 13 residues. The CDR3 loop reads CASSFAGGYGYTF. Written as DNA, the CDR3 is TGTGCCAGCAGTTTTGCGGGGGGTTATGGCTACACCTTC.

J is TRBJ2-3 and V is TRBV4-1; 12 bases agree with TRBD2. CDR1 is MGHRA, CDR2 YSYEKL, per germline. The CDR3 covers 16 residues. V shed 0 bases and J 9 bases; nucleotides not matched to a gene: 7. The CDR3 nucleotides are TGCGCCAGCAGCCAAGATCGACTAGCGGGAGAGAGGACGCAGTATTTT. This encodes CASSQDRLAGERTQYF.

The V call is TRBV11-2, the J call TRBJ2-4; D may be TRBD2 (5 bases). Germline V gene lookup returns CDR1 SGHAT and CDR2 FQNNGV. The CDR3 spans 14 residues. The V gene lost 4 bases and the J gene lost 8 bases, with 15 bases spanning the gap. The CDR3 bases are TGTGCCAGCAGCTCCCTGGCACGGAGGCACATTCAGTACTTC. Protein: CASSSLARRHIQYF.

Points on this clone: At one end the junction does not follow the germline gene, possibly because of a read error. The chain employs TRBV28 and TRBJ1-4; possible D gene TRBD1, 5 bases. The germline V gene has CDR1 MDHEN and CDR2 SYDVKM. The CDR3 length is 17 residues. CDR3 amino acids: CASSLGIGYRPKEKLLF. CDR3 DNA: TGTGCCAGCAGTTTAGGTATTGGGTACAGGCCAAAGGAAAAACTGCTTTTT.

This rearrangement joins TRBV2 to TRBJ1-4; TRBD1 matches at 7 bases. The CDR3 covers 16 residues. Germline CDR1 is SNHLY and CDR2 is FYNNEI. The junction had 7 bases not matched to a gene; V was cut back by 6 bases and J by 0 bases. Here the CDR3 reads CASRVDRAATNEKLFF. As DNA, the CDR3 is TGTGCCAGCAGGGTAGACAGGGCTGCAACTAATGAAAAACTGTTTTTT.

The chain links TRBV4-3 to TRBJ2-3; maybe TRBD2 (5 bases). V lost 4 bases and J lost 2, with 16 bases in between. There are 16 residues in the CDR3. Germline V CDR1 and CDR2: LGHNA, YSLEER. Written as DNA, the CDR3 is TGCGCCAGCAGCCGAGGCGTTGAGACTAACACAGATACGCAGTATTTT. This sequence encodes CASSRGVETNTDTQYF.

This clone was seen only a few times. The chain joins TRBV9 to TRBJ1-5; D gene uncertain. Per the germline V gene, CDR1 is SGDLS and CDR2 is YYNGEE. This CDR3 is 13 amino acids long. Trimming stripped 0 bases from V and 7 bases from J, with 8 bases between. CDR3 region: CASSVGPEQPQHF. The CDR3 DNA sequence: TGTGCCAGCAGCGTAGGGCCGGAGCAGCCCCAGCATTTT.

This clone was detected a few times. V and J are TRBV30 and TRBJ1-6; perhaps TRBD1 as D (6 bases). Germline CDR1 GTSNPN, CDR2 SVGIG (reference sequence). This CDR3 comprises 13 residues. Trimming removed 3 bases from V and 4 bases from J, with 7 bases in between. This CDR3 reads CAWSTGYNSPLHF. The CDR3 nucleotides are TGTGCCTGGAGCACAGGGTATAATTCACCCCTCCACTTT.

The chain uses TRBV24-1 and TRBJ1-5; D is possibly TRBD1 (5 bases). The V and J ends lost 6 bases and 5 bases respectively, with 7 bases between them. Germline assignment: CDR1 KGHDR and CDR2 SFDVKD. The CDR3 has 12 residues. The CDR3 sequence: CATSWGDQPQHF. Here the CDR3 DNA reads TGTGCCACCAGTTGGGGGGATCAGCCCCAGCATTTT.